This T cell receptor (beta chain) is from a study of T cell responses to AZD1222 COVID-19 vaccine. Study outcomes and limitations: Spike-specific TCR breadth and depth were elevated following two AZD1222 doses.

Regarding this clone: Its antigen is undetermined.

Assay: immunoSEQ multiplex PCR; the TCRdb copy retains only in-frame clones and omits some. The sample has roughly 40,000 clones, around 82% seen once; the top ten hold about 3.6%. This CDR3 spans 13 amino acids. CDR1 SGHVS and CDR2 FNYEAQ come from the germline V gene. Trimming took 0 bases from V and 3 from J, leaving 5 bases between them. V usage is TRBV7-6 and J usage is TRBJ1-1; D unclear. The source material was peripheral blood, sampled on day 0 of AZD1222 vaccination. The receptor comes from an adult in good health. CDR3 DNA sequence: TGTGCCAGCAGCTTAGCGGTCGACACTGAAGCTTTCTTT. Protein sequence: CASSLAVDTEAFF.